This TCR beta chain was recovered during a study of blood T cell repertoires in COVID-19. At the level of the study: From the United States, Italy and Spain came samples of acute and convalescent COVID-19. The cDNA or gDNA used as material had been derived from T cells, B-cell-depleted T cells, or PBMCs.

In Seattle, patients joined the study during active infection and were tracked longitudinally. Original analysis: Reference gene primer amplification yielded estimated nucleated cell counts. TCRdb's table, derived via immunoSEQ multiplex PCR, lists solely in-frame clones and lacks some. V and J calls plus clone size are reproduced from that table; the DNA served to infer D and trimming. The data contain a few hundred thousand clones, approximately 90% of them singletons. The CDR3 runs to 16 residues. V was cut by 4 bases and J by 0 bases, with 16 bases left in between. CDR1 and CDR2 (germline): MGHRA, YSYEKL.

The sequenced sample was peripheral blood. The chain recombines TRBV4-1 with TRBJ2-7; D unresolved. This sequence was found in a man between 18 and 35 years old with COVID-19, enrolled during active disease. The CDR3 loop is CASSPKRGRISYEQYF. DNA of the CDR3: TGCGCCAGCAGCCCGAAGCGCGGCAGAATCTCCTACGAGCAGTACTTC.